One sample yielded the 19 T cell receptor delta chains listed below, sequenced in a study of γδ T cells in repeated Plasmodium falciparum infection. Gammadelta T cells were flow-sorted from PBMC into Vgamma9/Vdelta2+ and Vdelta2-negative populations for bulk analysis. TCRdb repeated clone calling on the multiplex PCR reads with CATT. The repertoire holds about 57,000 delta-chain clones, with around 1.7% as singletons. The sequencing sample was made of gamma-delta T cells from blood. The receptors here all came from a pool of human donors (malaria-infected and uninfected, not separated).

With respect to this clone: A read error is the likely source, as a far larger clone sits one nucleotide away. Within the sample, other DNA sequences also encode this same CDR3. This chain links TRAV38-2/DV8 with TRDJ1; D may be TRDD2 (9 bases). No J segment appears in TCRdb, so it was assigned here by matching the sequence to germline. The V end lost 1 base, the J end lost 0 bases, and 46 bases lay between the germline ends. Germline V gene sequence: CDR1 TSESDYY, CDR2 QEAYKQQN. The CDR3 has 27 amino acids. The DNA for the CDR3 is TGTGCTTATAGGAGCCGGGGGGGGAAAACCTTCCTACGCGCTCTCCGTACTGGGGGTCCTCACACCGATAAACTCATCTTT. This encodes CAYRSRGGKTFLRALRTGGPHTDKLIF.

This clone was observed a few times. This DNA translates differently at residue 11 from the TCRdb protein, which is that of a much larger clone; a read error is likely, and the protein shown is the DNA's own translation. This sequence joins TRDV1 and TRDJ1; possibly TRDD1 or TRDD3 for D (5 bases each). The J gene, left out of TCRdb, was set here by checking the DNA against germline. The CDR3 is 27 residues long. Germline CDR1 TSWWSYY, CDR2 QGS. The V end lost 1 base, the J end lost 10 bases, and 55 bases lay between the germline ends. CDR3 sequence: CALGEPPHSPWEVSQNTLKWKTPILIF. The DNA for the CDR3 is TGTGCTCTTGGGGAACCTCCCCACTCGCCCTGGGAGGTTTCGCAAAATACGCTCAAATGGAAAACACCCATACTCATCTTT.

This clone showed up just a few times. TCRdb attributes to this sequence the protein of a much larger clone, which differs from the DNA translation at residue 5; a read error is likely, and the protein displayed is translated from the DNA. V is TRDV1 and J is TRDJ2, with 8 positions matching TRDD3. As TCRdb names no J gene, one was assigned here on the basis of a DNA match to germline. Germline V gene data show CDR1 as TSWWSYY and CDR2 as QGS. V was clipped by 5 bases and J by 2 bases; unmatched bases: 22. This CDR3 comprises 21 residues. CDR3 sequence: CALGKGPYWGPRTTLTAQLFF. DNA of the CDR3: TGTGCTCTTGGGAAAGGTCCCTACTGGGGGCCCCGCACCACCTTGACAGCACAACTCTTCTTT.

This clone was counted ten times or more. The translation of this DNA and the TCRdb protein of a much larger clone differ at residue 14, probably owing to a read error; the protein shown here is translated from the DNA. This chain uses TRDV1 with TRDJ1, with 7 bases aligning to TRDD3. Germline V CDR1 and CDR2: TSWWSYY, QGS. Losses at the gene ends were 3 bases for V and 3 bases for J; bases not matched to a gene: 19. The CDR3 sequence is 19 residues long. In DNA form, the CDR3 reads TGTGCTCTTGGGGACTCCCATCGAAGTGGATACGTATACGCCGATAAACTCATCTTT. Protein product: CALGDSHRSGYVYADKLIF.

This clone was seen at least ten times. TCRdb's protein for this DNA is that of a much larger clone and differs from the translation at residue 21, likely a read error; the protein shown is the DNA translation. The V call is TRDV1, the J call TRDJ1; 12 bases line up with TRDD3. From germline, CDR1 is TSWWSYY and CDR2 QGS. The CDR3 covers 24 residues. CDR3 region: CALGELPRSWGRATGGYPTDRLIF. CDR3 DNA: TGTGCTCTTGGGGAGCTTCCTAGGTCTTGGGGCCGAGCTACTGGGGGATACCCCACCGATAGACTCATCTTT.

In this sample, this clone turned up many times. One base separates it from a far larger clone, so it is likely a read error. The identical CDR3 is also encoded by other nucleotide sequences in the sample. The chain recombines TRDV2 with TRDJ1; the match to TRDD3 covers 8 bases. The CDR3 spans 22 residues. The germline gives CDR1 GEAIGNYY, CDR2 EKD. The DNA for the CDR3 is TGTGCCTGTGACACCGACGAAGGAAGTCAGAGTACTGGGGGGGCCTACACCGACAAACTCATCTTT. This encodes CACDTDEGSQSTGGAYTDKLIF.

Remarks on this clone: A single base is all that separates this from a far larger clone, so a read error is likely. The identical CDR3 is also encoded by other nucleotide sequences in the sample. The chain recombines TRDV1 with TRDJ1; TRDD3 agrees at 10 bases. Germline CDR1 reads TSWWSYY; CDR2 reads QGS. The junction had 38 bases not matched to a gene; V was cut back by 3 bases and J by 4 bases. This CDR3 spans 26 amino acids. The CDR3 spells CALGENVRSFPFTYLHWGIGFDKLIF. DNA for the CDR3: TGTGCTCTTGGGGAGAACGTTCGTTCCTTCCCCTTTACCTATCTTCACTGGGGGATCGGTTTCGATAAACTCATCTTT.

Concerning this clone: The TCRdb protein, from a much larger clone, departs from this DNA's translation at residue 13, likely by read error; the protein shown derives from the DNA. J is TRDJ1 and V is TRDV1; 7 bases agree with TRDD3. TCRdb offers no J gene call, so here the DNA was matched to germline to obtain one. CDR1 is TSWWSYY and CDR2 is QGS in the germline V gene. The CDR3 totals 21 residues. The V gene end was trimmed by 3 bases and the J gene end by 6 bases; junction bases not matched to a gene: 28. The CDR3 region has the DNA TGTGCTCTTGGGGAGACCCATGCGTACTGGGGTCCCTCACGCCTTTTTAATAAACTCATCTTT. Translated, it gives CALGETHAYWGPSRLFNKLIF.

The table lists this clone with many counts. The TCRdb protein comes from a much larger clone and disagrees with this DNA's translation at residue 15, likely due to a read error; the protein given here is derived from the DNA. The chain is built from TRDV1 and TRDJ1; 8 nucleotides line up with TRDD3. Germline lookup yields CDR1 TSWWSYY and CDR2 QGS. This CDR3 contains 22 residues. The trim removed 7 bases at V and 0 bases at J, leaving 28 bases unmatched. The CDR3 nucleotides read TGTGCTCTTGAGGCCCCGCCGTCCCATACTGGGGGCCGACAACCGTACACCGATAAACTCATCTTT. It is translated as CALEAPPSHTGGRQPYTDKLIF.

This clone came up a few times. This likely traces to a read error, being one base from a far larger clone. This same CDR3 is encoded by further DNA sequences in the sample. J is TRDJ3 and V is TRDV1; D may match TRDD2 or TRDD3 (5 bases each). TCRdb offers no J gene call, so here the DNA was matched to germline to obtain one. CDR1 is TSWWSYY and CDR2 is QGS in the germline V gene. The CDR3 is made up of 27 amino acids. The chain's CDR3 is CALGVLTTYRAWRIDGITSWDTRQMFF. The CDR3 nucleotides read TGTGCTCTTGGGGTCCTCACTACCTACCGTGCGTGGCGGATAGACGGAATAACCTCCTGGGATACCCGACAGATGTTTTTC.

This clone was found many times. The V and J genes are TRDV1 and TRDJ1, with 9 bases aligning to TRDD2. The CDR3 loop spans 23 amino acids. The V gene's germline CDR1 is TSWWSYY and CDR2 QGS. Trimming at V came to 0 bases and at J to 5 bases, leaving 28 bases not matched to a gene. CDR3 DNA sequence: TGTGCTCTTGGGGAACTGACTCCGCCTTCCTACCGGTGGGGACCCCAGGTTACGGATAAACTCATCTTT. This encodes CALGELTPPSYRWGPQVTDKLIF.

This clone occurred a few times. It differs at one base from a far larger clone, so likely a read error. The sample contains more than one DNA sequence encoding this CDR3. This chain uses TRDV1 with TRDJ1; TRDD3 agrees at 9 bases. The J gene was missing in TCRdb and was found by matching the end of the DNA to germline. The CDR3 is 22 amino acids. The V gene's germline CDR1 is TSWWSYY and CDR2 QGS. Trimming took 2 bases from V and 0 from J; bases not matched to a gene: 22. This CDR3 reads CALGEWLPTPGGFRGDTDKLIF. The CDR3 DNA is TGTGCTCTTGGGGAATGGCTCCCGACCCCTGGGGGATTTAGGGGAGACACCGATAAACTCATCTTT.

This clone was detected many times. TCRdb's protein, taken from a much larger clone, differs from this DNA's translation at residue 14, likely owing to a read error; the protein displayed comes from the DNA. V is TRDV1 and J is TRDJ1; D may match TRDD2 or TRDD3 (9 bases each). There are 23 residues in the CDR3. V lost 0 bases to trimming and J lost 0 bases, with 32 bases between them. Germline V gene sequence: CDR1 TSWWSYY, CDR2 QGS. The CDR3 DNA reads TGTGCTCTTGGGGAACTGGGGCCTTCCTACGACTGGGGGACACAAGGGAACACCGATAAACTCATCTTT. Translated, it gives CALGELGPSYDWGTQGNTDKLIF.

A few counts support this clone. This likely came from a read error, as a far larger clone is one base away. The limits of the CDR3 on the DNA are not certain, so only TCRdb's listed CDR3 is given. This chain connects TRDV1 to TRDJ1; the table calls TRDD3, which could not be checked here. CDR1 and CDR2 from the germline V gene are TSWWSYY and QGS. The CDR3 is 20 residues long, ends included. The CDR3 loop is CALGEQVGWGSYSYTDKLIF.

There are many counts of this clone. A read error may explain this, as a much larger clone is one base away. Other nucleotide sequences from this sample produce the same CDR3. The rearrangement uses TRDV1 and TRDJ1; perhaps TRDD3 as D (5 bases). In germline, CDR1 is TSWWSYY, CDR2 QGS. The CDR3 extends over 16 amino acids. The CDR3 is CALGELLISQAGKLIF. The CDR3 bases are TGTGCACTTGGGGAACTGCTGATTTCCCAAGCGGGGAAACTCATCTTT.

This clone was picked up a small number of times. A far larger clone is just one base off, so this is likely a read error. Additional DNA sequences in this sample encode the identical CDR3. No J gene call was made, and the V gene is TRDV2; TRDD3 is taken as the D call from the table, unchecked against the DNA. Germline V gene data show CDR1 as GEAIGNYY and CDR2 as EKD. There are 19 residues in the CDR3. The CDR3 DNA sequence: TGTGCCTGTGACCCTGCCTTCCTAATAACTGGGGGATACGTCGATAAGCTCATCTTT. It encodes CACDPAFLITGGYVDKLIF.

This clone was observed at least ten times. TCRdb has a much larger clone's protein, which differs at residue 10 from the translation of this DNA, likely because of a read error; what is shown is the protein translated from the DNA. The chain has TRDV1 and TRDJ1; D remains unclear. V was cut by 2 bases and J by 4 bases, with 17 bases left in between. The length of the CDR3 is 16 residues. CDR1 and CDR2 from the germline V gene are TSWWSYY and QGS. CDR3 protein: CALGETTRWSNDKLIF. CDR3 DNA sequence: TGTGCTCTTGGGGAAACGACGCGCTGGTCAAACGATAAACTCATCTTT.

A few counts support this clone. TCRdb records a much larger clone's protein for this DNA, with a difference at residue 3 that likely arises from a read error; the protein given is the translation of the DNA. This sequence joins TRDV1 and TRDJ1; 8 nucleotides match TRDD3. Here the J gene was assigned by germline matching of the DNA, as TCRdb has none. This CDR3 is built from 19 residues. The germline gives CDR1 TSWWSYY, CDR2 QGS. Here the CDR3 reads CAPGKNPGDKMGRTDKLIF. In nucleotides, the CDR3 is TGTGCTCCTGGGAAAAATCCGGGGGATAAAATGGGAAGAACCGATAAACTCATCTTT.

This clone has a count of ten or more. The chain combines TRDV1 with TRDJ1; 8 bases line up with TRDD3. Unmatched junction bases numbered 23, after V lost 2 bases and J lost 3 bases. The CDR3 is made up of 21 amino acids. Looked up from germline, CDR1 is TSWWSYY and CDR2 is QGS. This CDR3 is CALGERVLLHHWGFLPDKLIF. CDR3 in DNA: TGTGCTCTTGGGGAAAGGGTCCTACTACATCACTGGGGGTTCCTCCCCGATAAACTCATCTTT.